This T cell receptor (beta chain) originates from a study of spatial heterogeneity in lung cancer. The time point was: sample taken at primary tumor resection. Whole RNA was taken from tumor, nontumor lung or frozen PBMC; it was then sequenced unsorted. Trimming took 3 bases from V and 4 from J, leaving 4 bases between them. Per germline, CDR1 DFQATT and CDR2 SNEGSKA (reference sequence). The CDR3 runs to 11 residues. Whole-study findings and limits: Compared with follow-up, resection was when ubiquitous expanded tumor TCRs appeared in blood more.

This clonotype is medium-sized in the sample. The antigen remains undetermined. Via MiXCR, TCRdb re-called the 5' RACE reads, giving one row per CDR3 protein. Altogether roughly 17,000 distinct CDR3 sequences are present, about 21% being singletons, with the ten largest covering around 19%. The source of this sequence is a female donor with early-stage non-small cell lung cancer. This chain uses TRBV20-1 with TRBJ2-1; D ambiguous. Sequencing was performed on PBMCs, taken at surgery. The CDR3 is CSARWYNEQFF. CDR3 DNA sequence: TGCAGTGCTAGGTGGTACAATGAGCAGTTCTTC.